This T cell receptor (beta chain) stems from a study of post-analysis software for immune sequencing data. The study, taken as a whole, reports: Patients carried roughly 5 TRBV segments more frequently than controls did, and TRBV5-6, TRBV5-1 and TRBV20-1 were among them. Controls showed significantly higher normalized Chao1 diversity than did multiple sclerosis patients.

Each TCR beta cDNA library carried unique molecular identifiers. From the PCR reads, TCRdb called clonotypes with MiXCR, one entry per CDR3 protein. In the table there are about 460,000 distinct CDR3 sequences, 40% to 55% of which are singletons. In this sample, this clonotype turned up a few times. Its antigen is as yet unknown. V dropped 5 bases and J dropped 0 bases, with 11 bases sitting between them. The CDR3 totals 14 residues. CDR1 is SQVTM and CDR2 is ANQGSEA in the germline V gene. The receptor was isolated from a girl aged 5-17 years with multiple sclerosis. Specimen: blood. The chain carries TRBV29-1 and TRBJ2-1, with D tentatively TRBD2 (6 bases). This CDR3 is CSVPSASSYNEQFF. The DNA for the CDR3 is TGCAGCGTTCCTAGCGCGAGCTCCTACAATGAGCAGTTCTTC.